This TCR beta chain appears in the sequencing data of a study of shared clonotypes between healthy human individuals. Of note for this clone: The target antigen is unknown.

General study results and limits: The naive CD4 repertoires of several donors were compared, and roughly 5.1% of clonotypes were shared.

Only in-frame clones appear in the TCRdb table, and some are missing; sequencing was by immunoSEQ multiplex PCR. The data contain 2 million to 2.5 million clones, just under 95% of them singletons. Input material: naive CD4+ T cells from PBMCs. The subset: CD45RA+ positively selected. The clonotype comes from a man in his late teens or twenties in good health. Some clones in this sample may be carry-over from other donors' samples.

DNA for the CDR3: TGCGCCAGCAGCTTGGGGGCGGTTGAGACCCAGTACTTC. Its translation: CASSLGAVETQYF. The chain combines TRBV5-1 with TRBJ2-5; D uncertain. Looked up from germline, CDR1 is SGHRS and CDR2 is YFSETQ. V dropped 0 bases and J dropped 5 bases, with 8 bases sitting between them. This CDR3 is built from 13 residues.